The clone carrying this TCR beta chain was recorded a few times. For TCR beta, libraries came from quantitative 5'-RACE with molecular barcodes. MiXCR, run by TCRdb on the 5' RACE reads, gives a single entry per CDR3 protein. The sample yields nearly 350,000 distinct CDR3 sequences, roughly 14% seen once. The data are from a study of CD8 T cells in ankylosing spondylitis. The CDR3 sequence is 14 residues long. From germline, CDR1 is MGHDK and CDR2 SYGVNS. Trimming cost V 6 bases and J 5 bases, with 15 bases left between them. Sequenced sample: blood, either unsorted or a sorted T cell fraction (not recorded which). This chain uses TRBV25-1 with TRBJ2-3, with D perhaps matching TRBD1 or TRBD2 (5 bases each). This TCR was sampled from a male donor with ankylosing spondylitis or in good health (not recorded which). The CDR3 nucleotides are TGTGCCAGCAGGAATTTGGGACCTCGAGATACGCAGTATTTT. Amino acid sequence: CASRNLGPRDTQYF.